Listed below are T cell receptor beta chains from one sample, sequenced in a study of identical twins. TCRdb fed the 5' RACE reads into MiXCR, producing one record per CDR3 protein. The sample lists fewer than 550,000 distinct CDR3 sequences; roughly an eighth were seen once. This same sample was also taken into another study, of yellow fever vaccine responses in identical twins.

Sequenced input: CD4+ T cells sorted from blood. These receptors were obtained from a woman younger than 35 in good health. CDR3s include the opening cysteine and the closing phenylalanine or tryptophan. A D gene is named only where the DNA matches it firmly. Not all rows give a size; the values are once, few, many and, for expanded clones, a class.

d_call	v_call	j_call	clone_size	cdr3_aa	cdr3_nt
TRBD1	TRBV29-1	TRBJ2-5	many	CSVEDDRGPGTIKTQYF	TGCAGCGTTGAGGACGACAGGGGTCCGGGGACAATAAAGACCCAGTACTTC
-	TRBV4-1	TRBJ2-5	few	CASSQDRGNQETQYF	TGCGCCAGCAGCCAAGATAGGGGGAATCAAGAGACCCAGTACTTC
-	TRBV20-1	TRBJ2-3	many	CSATLKRIGVLDTQYF	TGCAGTGCTACCTTAAAGCGGATCGGGGTATTAGATACGCAGTATTTT
TRBD2	TRBV6-2/TRBV6-3	TRBJ2-2	many	CASRPSGSFTGELFF	TGTGCCAGCAGACCTAGCGGGAGTTTCACCGGGGAGCTGTTTTTT
-	TRBV5-1	TRBJ2-7	-	CASTPGERAASEQYF	TGCGCCAGCACCCCAGGGGAGCGGGCTGCCTCCGAGCAGTACTTC
TRBD2	TRBV4-2	TRBJ2-5	-	CASSQGERGGTGETQYF	TGTGCCAGCAGCCAAGGGGAGCGGGGGGGCACGGGTGAGACCCAGTACTTC
-	TRBV20-1	TRBJ2-2	few	CSASSSGLSGELFF	TGCAGTGCTAGTTCCTCAGGGTTGTCCGGGGAGCTGTTTTTT
TRBD2	TRBV29-1	TRBJ2-6	-	CSVRGVGAFSGANVLTF	TGCAGCGTTCGGGGGGTAGGGGCCTTCTCTGGGGCCAACGTCCTGACTTTC
-	TRBV18	TRBJ1-2	-	CASSARGGQDYGYTF	TGTGCCAGTTCCGCCCGGGGGGGCCAAGACTATGGCTACACCTTC
-	TRBV29-1	TRBJ1-5	-	CSVKGGPNQPQHF	TGCAGCGTGAAGGGGGGACCCAATCAGCCCCAGCATTTT
-	TRBV19	TRBJ2-7	-	CASNQGTPYEQYF	TGTGCCAGTAACCAGGGAACCCCCTACGAGCAGTACTTC
-	TRBV5-1	TRBJ1-4	few	CASSRGYREKLFF	TGCGCCAGCAGCCGAGGGTATAGGGAAAAACTGTTTTTT
-	TRBV5-1	TRBJ2-5	-	CASSRYDRATQETQYF	TGCGCCAGCAGCAGGTATGACAGAGCAACCCAAGAGACCCAGTACTTC
-	TRBV29-1	TRBJ2-1	many	CSVSSGVGGNEQFF	TGCAGCGTATCTTCGGGAGTGGGGGGCAATGAGCAGTTCTTC
-	TRBV20-1	TRBJ2-7	few	CSARVRAGPPGGQYF	TGCAGTGCTAGAGTTAGGGCAGGGCCTCCCGGCGGGCAGTACTTC
-	TRBV6-5	TRBJ2-7	few	CASSLRALSSSYEQYF	TGTGCCAGCAGTCTACGGGCCCTTTCTAGCTCCTACGAGCAGTACTTC
-	TRBV9	TRBJ2-2	-	CATSGDTGELFF	TGTGCCACCAGCGGAGACACCGGGGAGCTGTTTTTT
TRBD1	TRBV5-1	TRBJ2-7	few	CASSNRDRADEQYF	TGCGCCAGCAGCAACCGGGACAGGGCCGACGAGCAGTACTTC
-	TRBV18	TRBJ2-2	few	CASSSLEKGVLFF	TGTGCCAGCTCCTCACTAGAGAAAGGAGTGCTGTTTTTT
-	TRBV2	TRBJ1-1	-	CASSEWGGLTETFF	TGTGCCAGCAGTGAGTGGGGCGGTTTAACTGAGACTTTCTTT
TRBD1	TRBV7-2	TRBJ1-2	many	CASSRTGGYGYTF	TGTGCCAGCAGCCGAACAGGGGGCTATGGCTACACCTTC
-	TRBV30	TRBJ2-3	few	CAWFRRGRTDTQYF	TGTGCCTGGTTTCGGCGGGGGCGCACAGATACGCAGTATTTT
TRBD1	TRBV29-1	TRBJ2-7	-	CSVKVDRGMYEQYF	TGCAGCGTTAAAGTCGACAGGGGAATGTACGAGCAGTACTTC
-	TRBV30	TRBJ2-5	-	CAWSDFEETQYF	TGTGCCTGGAGTGACTTTGAAGAGACCCAGTACTTC
TRBD1	TRBV6-5	TRBJ2-3	-	CASSYSGGDRDTQYF	TGTGCCAGCAGTTATTCAGGGGGTGACAGAGATACGCAGTATTTT
TRBD1	TRBV5-1	TRBJ2-3	-	CASSSSGGFPDTQYF	TGCGCCAGCAGCTCGTCAGGGGGATTTCCAGATACGCAGTATTTT
TRBD1	TRBV5-6	TRBJ1-1	-	CASRGGPVGNTEAFF	TGTGCCAGCAGAGGGGGCCCCGTCGGGAACACTGAAGCTTTCTTT
-	TRBV5-5	TRBJ2-1	few	CASSFRGSGSYNEQFF	TGTGCCAGCAGCTTCCGTGGTAGCGGTTCCTACAATGAGCAGTTCTTC
-	TRBV12-3/TRBV12-4	TRBJ1-3	-	CASNSGAGSGNTIYF	TGTGCCAGCAACTCGGGGGCGGGCTCTGGAAACACCATATATTTT
TRBD1	TRBV24-1	TRBJ2-1	-	CATSDRTGGFYEQFF	TGTGCCACCAGTGATCGGACAGGGGGCTTCTATGAGCAGTTCTTC
-	TRBV6-1	TRBJ2-5	many	CASRWGLRQETQYF	TGTGCCAGCAGGTGGGGACTGAGACAAGAGACCCAGTACTTC